The 29 T cell receptor beta chains below were found in one sample sequenced in a study of regulatory T cells in long-lasting Graves disease. Libraries of TCR beta came from iRepertoire HTBI primers plus Arm-PCR of CDR3 regions. TCRdb itself ran the multiplex PCR reads through MiXCR, one entry per CDR3 protein. Here the sample spans a few hundred thousand distinct CDR3 sequences, around a quarter being singletons. Stated time point: persistent/refractory GD, antithyroid drugs over 5 years with positive TRAb. After RNA was extracted from PBMCs, the TCR library was made from it. The sequenced sample was peripheral blood mononuclear cells (PBMCs), obtained when the disease was refractory, from a patient treated with antithyroid drugs. These receptors all come from a female donor with Graves disease.

There are a few counts of this clonotype. The chain uses TRBV6-1 and TRBJ2-4; 8 nucleotides align to TRBD1. Trimming cost V 9 bases and J 4 bases; bases outside gene matches: 8. Germline values: CDR1 MNHNS, CDR2 SASEGT. The CDR3 runs to 14 residues. CDR3 in amino acids: CASTDRGLKNIQYF. The CDR3 coding sequence is TGTGCCAGTACCGACAGGGGCTTAAAAAACATTCAGTACTTC.

The V gene is TRBV6-1, the J gene TRBJ2-4, with TRBD2 matching 11 bases. The length of the CDR3 is 17 residues. V lost 5 bases, J lost 7 bases, and 13 bases stayed unmatched. CDR1 and CDR2 (germline): MNHNS, SASEGT. The CDR3 DNA follows: TGTGCCAGCAGTCCAGAGACTAGCGGGACACTAGGGAACATTCAGTACTTC. Its translation: CASSPETSGTLGNIQYF.

CDR3 DNA sequence: TGTGCCTGGAGTTACCAAAGTAGAGGGAGGCTGGGGACCGGGGAGCTGTTTTTT. Amino acids: CAWSYQSRGRLGTGELFF. This chain connects TRBV30 to TRBJ2-2, with D possibly matching TRBD2 (6 bases). CDR3 length equals 18 residues. Germline assignment: CDR1 GTSNPN and CDR2 SVGIG (reference sequence). The germline V and J ends were trimmed by 2 bases and 5 bases, with 24 bases remaining between them.

Note on this clonotype: A much larger clone is a single base away; this may be a read error. V usage is TRBV7-2 and J usage is TRBJ2-1; no definite D call. V was cut by 1 base and J by 9 bases, with 10 bases left in between. Germline V gene data show CDR1 as SGHTA and CDR2 as FQGNSA. This CDR3 has 13 residues. The CDR3 DNA reads as TGTGCCAGCAGCTTAGTACAGTCGGGTGAGCAGTTCTTC. This codes for CASSLVQSGEQFF. Supplemented by reference TRBV7-2 and TRBJ2-1, the full variable domain reads GAGVSQSPSNKVTEKGKDVELRCDPISGHTALYWYRQSLGQGLEFLIYFQGNSAPDKSGLPSDRFSAERTGGSVSTLTIQRTQQEDSAVYLCASSLVQSGEQFFGPGTRLTVL.

This chain links TRBV19 with TRBJ1-1; weak D call: TRBD1 (6 bases). CDR1 and CDR2 from the germline V gene are LNHDA and SQIVND (reference sequence). CDR3 length: 16 residues. The germline V and J ends were trimmed by 7 bases and 0 bases, with 18 bases remaining between them. CDR3 nucleotides: TGTGCCAGTACCGACTTAAGGGGGGGATTGAACACTGAAGCTTTCTTT. Amino acid sequence: CASTDLRGGLNTEAFF.

J is TRBJ1-5 and V is TRBV7-2; no clear D gene. CDR3 length: 14 amino acids. Trimming pared 5 bases from V and 8 bases from J, leaving 16 bases between. Per germline, CDR1 SGHTA and CDR2 FQGNSA. The CDR3 sequence: CASSPSQINKPQHF. The CDR3 DNA is TGTGCCAGCAGCCCCTCCCAGATAAATAAGCCCCAGCATTTT.

This chain connects TRBV15 to TRBJ2-4; TRBD2 matches at 12 bases. Germline V gives CDR1 LNHNV, CDR2 YYDKDF (reference sequence). Trimming removed 0 bases from V and 2 bases from J; junction bases left unmatched: 14. CDR3 size: 21 residues. The CDR3 region has the DNA TGTGCCACCAGCAGAGAGAAGACTAGCGGGAGTGAGATTGGGACCAAAAACATTCAGTACTTC. It codes for CATSREKTSGSEIGTKNIQYF.

The chain combines TRBV7-8 with TRBJ1-1; D call uncertain. The V gene lost 5 bases and the J gene lost 4 bases, with 11 bases spanning the gap. Germline V gene lookup returns CDR1 SGHVS and CDR2 FQNEAQ. The CDR3 runs 13 residues. The CDR3 DNA reads as TGTGCCAGCAGCCCCGAAATCCTCACTGAAGCTTTCTTT. It encodes CASSPEILTEAFF.

The V gene is TRBV18, the J gene TRBJ1-2, with 9 bases matching TRBD1. Trimming removed 4 bases from V and 2 bases from J; junction bases left unmatched: 11. This CDR3 contains 17 residues. Germline V lookup: CDR1 KGHSH, CDR2 LQKENI. CDR3 region: CASSHSTGTGKNYGYTF. The CDR3 DNA sequence: TGTGCCAGCTCACACAGTACCGGGACAGGGAAGAACTATGGCTACACCTTC. The whole variable domain, filled in from reference TRBV18 and TRBJ1-2, reads NAGVMQNPRHLVRRRGQEARLRCSPMKGHSHVYWYRQLPEEGLKFMVYLQKENIIDESGMPKERFSAEFPKEGPSILRIQQVVRGDSAAYFCASSHSTGTGKNYGYTFGSGTRLTVV.

The genes are TRBV20-1 and TRBJ1-5; 7 nucleotides align to TRBD1. J lost 5 bases, V lost 2 bases, and 9 bases had no gene match. The CDR3 covers 15 residues. Germline V lookup: CDR1 DFQATT, CDR2 SNEGSKA (reference sequence). CDR3 bases: TGCAGTGCTAGACTATCGACAGGGTGGGATCAGCCCCAGCATTTT. This gives the protein CSARLSTGWDQPQHF.

The rearrangement uses TRBV7-2 and TRBJ1-1; 8 positions agree with TRBD1. Per the germline V gene, CDR1 is SGHTA and CDR2 is FQGNSA. This CDR3 has 16 residues. The J segment lost 3 bases and the V segment lost 4 bases, leaving 10 bases of the junction unmatched. The CDR3: CASSSPQGGTHTEAFF. The CDR3 nucleotides are TGTGCCAGCAGCTCCCCACAGGGGGGGACCCACACTGAAGCTTTCTTT.

This clonotype occurred many times. This rearrangement joins TRBV20-1 to TRBJ1-2; 9 nucleotides line up with TRBD1. This CDR3 spans 14 amino acids. V dropped 6 bases and J dropped 2; count of bases not matched to a gene: 7. The germline V gene encodes CDR1 DFQATT and CDR2 SNEGSKA (reference sequence). The CDR3 loop is CSATRDRENYGYTF. The CDR3 DNA sequence: TGCAGTGCCACCCGGGACAGGGAAAACTATGGCTACACCTTC.

This clonotype appeared many times. The V gene is TRBV3-1, the J gene TRBJ1-5, with D possibly being TRBD1 (5 bases). V dropped 1 base and J dropped 2 bases, with 12 bases sitting between them. CDR3 length equals 16 residues. CDR1 is LGHDT, CDR2 YNNKEL, per germline (reference sequence). CDR3 amino acids: CASSQAEGLGNQPQHF. The CDR3 bases are TGTGCCAGCAGCCAAGCGGAGGGGCTAGGCAATCAGCCCCAGCATTTT.

This clonotype has a handful of counts. The genes are TRBV24-1 and TRBJ2-5; TRBD2 matches at 9 bases. This CDR3 region has 19 residues. Looked up from germline, CDR1 is KGHDR and CDR2 is SFDVKD. V shed 1 base and J 5 bases; nucleotides not matched to a gene: 16. In DNA, the CDR3 is TGTGCCACCAGTGATTTAGCCCAGACGTCTAGCGGGAATCGGGAGACCCAGTACTTC. Residues: CATSDLAQTSSGNRETQYF.

This clonotype was picked up a small number of times. The rearrangement uses TRBV18 and TRBJ2-7; D perhaps matches TRBD2 (6 bases). Trimming pared 5 bases from V and 7 bases from J, leaving 18 bases between. The germline V gene has CDR1 KGHSH and CDR2 LQKENI. CDR3 length: 14 amino acids. DNA of the CDR3: TGTGCCAGCTCAAGGACCCGAGCGGCGGGAGAGCAGTACTTC. Translating gives CASSRTRAAGEQYF.

This clonotype was detected many times. The gene calls are TRBV20-1 and TRBJ1-2, with D unresolved. Germline V lookup: CDR1 DFQATT, CDR2 SNEGSKA (reference sequence). Deletions cut 0 bases from V and 0 bases from J, with 5 bases between. The CDR3 covers 13 residues. CDR3 sequence: CSARDSSNYGYTF. As DNA, the CDR3 is TGCAGTGCTAGAGATAGTTCTAACTATGGCTACACCTTC.

This clonotype was seen many times. This sequence joins TRBV19 and TRBJ2-6; D gene unclear. This CDR3 is built from 17 residues. Looked up from germline, CDR1 is LNHDA and CDR2 is SQIVND (reference sequence). The V and J ends lost 5 bases and 0 bases respectively, with 14 bases between them. The CDR3 is CASSAVSFVSGANVLTF. CDR3 DNA: TGTGCCAGTAGTGCGGTCTCGTTTGTCTCTGGGGCCAACGTCCTGACTTTC.

This clonotype was seen a few times. The chain employs TRBV3-1 and TRBJ2-3, with unresolved D. Germline CDR1 and CDR2: LGHDT and YNNKEL (reference sequence). V gave up 4 bases and J gave up 2 bases, with 7 bases separating them. This CDR3 comprises 13 residues. The CDR3 is CASSLLHTDTQYF. CDR3 DNA: TGTGCCAGCAGCCTCCTGCACACAGATACGCAGTATTTT.

This clonotype was counted only a few times. Being one base from a much bigger clone, this may be a read error. J is TRBJ2-7 and V is TRBV30; 9 bases line up with TRBD2. Germline V gene sequence: CDR1 GTSNPN, CDR2 SVGIG (reference sequence). CDR3 length: 12 amino acids. After removal of 4 bases from V and 3 bases from J, the junction contained 1 base not matched to a gene. CDR3 sequence (DNA): TGTGCCTGGACTAGCGGGAACTACGAGCAGTACTTC. This codes for CAWTSGNYEQYF. Drawing the rest from reference TRBV30 and TRBJ2-7, the complete variable domain is SQTIHQWPATLVQPVGSPLSLECTVEGTSNPNLYWYRQAAGRGLQLLFYSVGIGQISSEVPQNLSASRPQDRQFILSSKKLLLSDSGFYLCAWTSGNYEQYFGPGTRLTVT.

This clonotype was seen once. V is TRBV4-1 and J is TRBJ1-1; D not resolved. The CDR3 length is 14 residues. CDR1 is MGHRA, CDR2 YSYEKL, per germline. V was cut by 4 bases and J by 1 base, with 10 bases left in between. The CDR3 protein is CASSPWEGNTEAFF. Here the CDR3 DNA reads TGCGCCAGCAGCCCCTGGGAAGGGAACACTGAAGCTTTCTTT.

This clonotype came up many times. The chain couples TRBV11-2 to TRBJ1-4; D is unclear. The CDR3 covers 16 residues. Germline V CDR1 and CDR2: SGHAT, FQNNGV. V gave up 5 bases and J gave up 1 base, with 14 bases separating them. Here the CDR3 DNA reads TGTGCCAGCAGCCCTCAGCAACACCGAACTAATGAAAAACTGTTTTTT. Translating gives CASSPQQHRTNEKLFF.

The chain joins TRBV19 to TRBJ1-1; 7 bases are shared with TRBD1. CDR3 length equals 15 residues. Looked up from germline, CDR1 is LNHDA and CDR2 is SQIVND (reference sequence). The J segment lost 5 bases and the V segment lost 2 bases, leaving 8 bases of the junction unmatched. The chain's CDR3 is CASSIQGVRLTEAFF. CDR3 coding DNA: TGTGCCAGTAGTATACAGGGGGTACGTCTAACTGAAGCTTTCTTT. Full variable domain (remainder filled in from reference TRBV19 and TRBJ1-1): DGGITQSPKYLFRKEGQNVTLSCEQNLNHDAMYWYRQDPGQGLRLIYYSQIVNDFQKGDIAEGYSVSREKKESFPLTVTSAQKNPTAFYLCASSIQGVRLTEAFFGQGTRLTVV.

This clonotype was counted a few times. CDR3 sequence reads: CASSRGTLNTEAFF. For the CDR3, the DNA is TGTGCCAGCAGTCGAGGGACATTGAACACTGAAGCTTTCTTT. The genes are TRBV7-2 and TRBJ1-1, with D tentatively TRBD1 (6 bases). There are 14 residues in the CDR3. Germline CDR1 is SGHTA and CDR2 is FQGNSA. Trimming pared 6 bases from V and 0 bases from J, leaving 11 bases between.

The chain employs TRBV18 and TRBJ2-5; D gene unclear. This CDR3 region has 13 residues. Trimming stripped 3 bases from V and 1 base from J, with 6 bases between. Germline CDR1 and CDR2: KGHSH and LQKENI. DNA of the CDR3: TGTGCCAGCTCACCCAGTTCCCAAGAGACCCAGTACTTC. The encoded protein is CASSPSSQETQYF.

This clonotype was counted between two and nine times. V gene TRBV25-1 combines with J gene TRBJ1-6; D remains ambiguous. Trimming removed 1 base from V and 18 bases from J, with 10 bases in between. The CDR3 loop spans 11 amino acids. CDR1 is MGHDK and CDR2 is SYGVNS in the germline V gene. The CDR3 is CASSELGYYHF. CDR3 nucleotide sequence: TGTGCCAGCAGTGAATTGGGCTACTACCACTTT.

This clonotype came up once. This chain uses TRBV4-1 with TRBJ1-1, with D perhaps matching TRBD1 (5 bases). Trimming stripped 1 base from V and 3 bases from J, with 12 bases between. Looked up from germline, CDR1 is MGHRA and CDR2 is YSYEKL. This CDR3 is built from 15 residues. The CDR3 region is CASSQGPGPDTEAFF. CDR3 nucleotide sequence: TGCGCCAGCAGCCAAGGCCCGGGACCCGACACTGAAGCTTTCTTT.

This clonotype was picked up a small number of times. The CDR3 reads CASSLGTVDSNQPQHF. Here the CDR3 DNA reads TGTGCCAGCAGCTTAGGGACAGTAGATAGCAATCAGCCCCAGCATTTT. The chain combines TRBV7-9 with TRBJ1-5; possibly TRBD1 for D (6 bases). The V and J ends lost 1 base and 0 bases respectively, with 10 bases between them. The germline V gene encodes CDR1 SEHNR and CDR2 FQNEAQ (reference sequence). The CDR3 contains 16 residues.

The chain employs TRBV5-1 and TRBJ1-2; no reliable D call. This CDR3 comprises 18 residues. Germline CDR1 reads SGHRS; CDR2 reads YFSETQ. The V and J ends lost 4 bases and 4 bases respectively, with 26 bases between them. The CDR3 loop reads CASSPGFGHDFKSYGYTF. The CDR3, as DNA: TGCGCCAGCAGCCCGGGGTTCGGGCATGATTTCAAAAGCTATGGCTACACCTTC.

The V and J genes are TRBV5-4 and TRBJ2-4; possibly TRBD1 or TRBD2 for D (5 bases each). Germline CDR1 and CDR2: SGHNT and YYREEE (reference sequence). This CDR3 has 12 residues. Trimming removed 4 bases at V and 6 bases at J, with 8 bases between. The CDR3 loop is CASSRDVNIQYF. CDR3 bases: TGTGCCAGCAGCCGGGACGTAAACATTCAGTACTTC.